One and the same sample provided the 9 T cell receptor beta chains below, sequenced in a study of T cells in Graves' hyperthyroidism and ophthalmopathy. Amplified TCR beta CDR3 regions derived from RNA transcripts. RT-PCR in the first round (using the HTBI primer set) targeted the TCR CDR3. One entry per CDR3 protein results from TCRdb running MiXCR on the multiplex PCR reads. The sample shows about 290,000 distinct CDR3 sequences, roughly 13% of them seen only once. The specimen sequenced was blood. These TCRs come from a middle-aged woman with Graves' hyperthyroidism.

V is TRBV2 and J is TRBJ1-2; D is perhaps TRBD1 (5 bases). CDR3 length equals 18 residues. The germline gives CDR1 SNHLY, CDR2 FYNNEI. V lost 3 bases and J lost 4, with 24 bases in between. The CDR3 bases are TGTGCCAGCAGTGATCCTCAGGACACCGTCGGGGGACGCTATGGCTACACCTTC. This sequence encodes CASSDPQDTVGGRYGYTF. Based on the CDR3 plus reference TRBV2 and TRBJ1-2, the full variable domain is EPEVTQTPSHQVTQMGQEVILRCVPISNHLYFYWYRQILGQKVEFLVSFYNNEISEKSEIFDDQFSVERPDGSNFTLKIRSTKLEDSAMYFCASSDPQDTVGGRYGYTFGSGTRLTVV.

The chain recombines TRBV11-1 with TRBJ2-4; D is perhaps TRBD1 or TRBD2 (5 bases each). V was trimmed by 3 bases and J by 7 bases, leaving 13 bases between them. The CDR3 is 14 residues long. Germline V lookup: CDR1 SGHAT, CDR2 FQDESV (reference sequence). The CDR3 DNA reads TGTGCCAGCAGCTTCGGGGCTGGAGAGAACATTCAGTACTTC. Encoded protein: CASSFGAGENIQYF.

This clonotype was observed a handful of times. The gene calls are TRBV12-3 or TRBV12-4 and TRBJ2-3; D possibly matches TRBD1 or TRBD2 (5 bases each). Trimming shortened V by 5 bases and J by 5 bases, and 17 bases separated the two germline ends. CDR3 length: 15 amino acids. CDR3 nucleotide sequence: TGTGCCAGCAGTCTCCGGGACCTCGCGGTAGATACGCAGTATTTT. This translates into CASSLRDLAVDTQYF.

At least ten counts were recorded for this clonotype. A read error is possible here, since a much larger clone lies one base away. The chain carries TRBV20-1 and TRBJ1-2; D gene ambiguous. V was shortened by 1 base and J by 0 bases, with 9 bases between the two germline ends. CDR1 and CDR2 from the germline V gene are DFQATT and SNEGSKA (reference sequence). The CDR3 consists of 14 residues. CDR3 sequence (DNA): TGCAGTGCTAGAGGCCTACAAGCTAACTATGGCTACACCTTC. It translates to CSARGLQANYGYTF.

The gene calls are TRBV9 and TRBJ2-5; 7 bases fit TRBD1. V was clipped by 0 bases and J by 5 bases; unmatched bases: 10. This CDR3 has 16 amino acids. CDR1 is SGDLS and CDR2 is YYNGEE in the germline V gene. DNA for the CDR3: TGTGCCAGCAGCGTAGATTCATACAGGGGAGTGGAGACCCAGTACTTC. Encoded protein: CASSVDSYRGVETQYF.

This clonotype was seen ten or more times. The rearrangement uses TRBV11-2 and TRBJ1-1, with D unclear. CDR1 and CDR2 (germline): SGHAT, FQNNGV. This CDR3 is built from 18 residues. Trimming removed 0 bases at V and 0 bases at J, with 17 bases between. CDR3 in amino acids: CASSLDLPRALMNTEAFF. The DNA of the CDR3 is TGTGCCAGCAGCTTAGATCTGCCTAGGGCTCTCATGAACACTGAAGCTTTCTTT.

This clonotype was counted many times. The rearrangement joins TRBV7-9 to TRBJ1-1, with 9 bases aligning to TRBD1. This CDR3 region has 13 residues. Trimming took 4 bases from V and 4 from J; bases not matched to a gene: 1. CDR1 and CDR2 (germline): SEHNR, FQNEAQ (reference sequence). The CDR3 region is CASSWTGATEAFF. CDR3 in DNA: TGTGCCAGCAGCTGGACAGGGGCCACTGAAGCTTTCTTT.

In its sample, this clonotype was seen many times. This chain connects TRBV2 to TRBJ2-5; D may be TRBD1 (5 bases). CDR1 and CDR2 (germline): SNHLY, FYNNEI. V was clipped by 8 bases and J by 4 bases, with 8 bases between them. CDR3 size: 11 residues. This CDR3 is CASDSRETQYF. As DNA, the CDR3 is TGTGCCAGCGACAGCCGAGAGACCCAGTACTTC.

This clonotype has ten or more counts. The rearrangement uses TRBV14 and TRBJ1-1; D is undetermined. This CDR3 is 18 amino acids long. The V end lost 0 bases, the J end lost 0 bases, and 17 bases lay between the germline ends. Germline lookup yields CDR1 SGHDN and CDR2 FVKESK. The CDR3 nucleotides are TGTGCCAGCAGCCAAGAAGGGAGACGGAGCCTTGTGAACACTGAAGCTTTCTTT. The encoded protein is CASSQEGRRSLVNTEAFF.